This TCR beta chain was identified in a study of T cell clonality in common variable immunodeficiency (dated by TCRdb to between 2014 and 2016). For sequencing input, CVID and control samples contributed equivalent amounts of genomic DNA. For every sample, a 60 bp segment covering the rearranged TCRbeta CDR3 region was amplified and then sequenced. The immunoSEQ assay, a bias-corrected multiplex PCR combined with high-throughput sequencing, was used for TCRbeta amplification. The original pipeline was this. Every unique nucleotide sequence was considered a clone and was annotated with V, D and J genes, copy number and frequency. Sequences were labeled productive if in frame, and non-productive if out of frame or containing stop codons. As previously described, clonality was computed from Shannon's entropy. Mean CDR3 Kyte-Doolittle hydropathy was derived from the predicted amino acid sequences of productive clones. Hierarchical clustering of scaled V gene usage was performed with the R hclust function using Manhattan distance and complete linkage. Sharing of clones by CDR3 amino acid sequence was evaluated by resampling 12 repertoires per group over 100 rounds. The repertoires were searched for over 55 published EBV-specific and 200 to 300 published CMV-specific TCRbeta sequences. Analysis left out two CVID samples that produced under 10,000 sequences, so a few dozen CVID repertoires remained. TCRdb re-hosts the immuneACCESS table, in-frame sequences only. Its copies lack some clones; in the studies checked, an unresolved V gene accounts for under half of them, and the cause for the rest is not known. That table furnishes V, J and clone size, whereas the DNA furnished D and trimming. For this sample, about 74,000 clones are listed, none of them singletons. The ten largest clones take up 0.8% of the sample.

What the research found in general, with its limitations: TCRbeta clonality was higher in CVID subjects than in healthy controls (t-test p = 0.018), and the increase was most characteristic of about a third of subjects. CVID subjects shared fewer TCRbeta clones with each other than healthy controls did (p < 0.0001). Although equal DNA input was used, an average of roughly 80,000 unique sequences per sample was obtained for controls, compared with about 31,547 for CVID samples. Correlations between repertoire features and clinical complications were limited by patient heterogeneity within the CVID cohort. According to the authors, figuring out what caused the increased clonality in CVID would require sequencing the repertoires of T cell subpopulations. Reportedly, TCRbeta sequences from CVID had fewer deletions and N-nucleotide insertions, and highly modified clones with 13 or more V deletions were absent from CVID.

This clone was counted at least ten times. This clone's antigen is unknown. A junction end diverges from the germline sequence, so it may reflect a read error. The CDR3 extends 3 residues past the end of the read, so its final part is completed from the germline J gene. The CDR3 runs 16 amino acids, cysteine and phenylalanine included. Only the CDR3 bases that were read are kept: 39 of them, in frame from base 1. The germline V gene (reference sequence) yields SSHAT for CDR1 and FNYEAQ for CDR2. Most CVID patients and most healthy controls were of Caucasian heritage. Heparinized peripheral whole blood samples of roughly 5 to 8.5 ml were obtained from each donor. TCRbeta CDR3 repertoires were sequenced from genomic DNA of adults with common variable immune deficiency (CVID) and healthy adult controls. There were approximately 22 healthy adult volunteers in the control group (12 female and about ten male), ranging in age from about 20 to 66 years, with a mean age of around 35. To isolate peripheral blood mononuclear cells, diluted blood was subjected to density centrifugation over Hypaque 1077 or Ficoll-Paque. Genomic DNA was obtained from unsorted mononuclear cells using either Qiagen column purification or a centrifugation-based method.

The sequencing input was peripheral blood mononuclear cells. This receptor chain uses TRBV7-7 and TRBJ2-5, with TRBD1 matching 11 junction bases. This TCR came from a person aged 18 to 69 in good health. The CDR3 protein is CASSLVGTGGPETQYF. The covered CDR3 bases are TGTGCTAGCAGCTTAGTCGGGACAGGGGGTCCAGAGACC.